Below, 13 T cell receptor beta chains from the same sample are listed, as sequenced in a study of cytomegalovirus exposure and HLA in healthy donors. It was with 60 Vbeta and 13 Jbeta primers that the PCR ran. The protocol was immunoSEQ multiplex PCR, while the TCRdb copy is restricted to in-frame clones and leaves out a portion. The sample lists roughly 180,000 clones; roughly three quarters were seen once. Sequenced input: PBMCs. Every receptor here comes from a woman aged 50 to 65 in good health and CMV-seropositive.

The chain links TRBV7-9 to TRBJ2-1; 8 nucleotides align to TRBD2. The CDR3 spans 19 residues. The trim removed 5 bases at V and 1 base at J, leaving 16 bases unmatched. Per the germline V gene, CDR1 is SEHNR and CDR2 is FQNEAQ (reference sequence). In nucleotides, the CDR3 is TGTGCCAGCAGCCCCAGGACTAGGCGGGAGGTACCTTCCTACAATGAGCAGTTCTTC. This codes for CASSPRTRREVPSYNEQFF.

The rearrangement links TRBV2 to TRBJ1-6; D is unclear. In germline, CDR1 is SNHLY, CDR2 FYNNEI. This CDR3 region has 14 residues. The V and J ends lost 6 bases and 9 bases respectively, with 15 bases between them. Here the CDR3 reads CASRSSPTGSPLHF. The CDR3, as DNA: TGTGCCAGCAGATCGTCACCAACGGGTTCACCCCTCCACTTT. The full variable domain, rest sourced from reference TRBV2 and TRBJ1-6, is EPEVTQTPSHQVTQMGQEVILRCVPISNHLYFYWYRQILGQKVEFLVSFYNNEISEKSEIFDDQFSVERPDGSNFTLKIRSTKLEDSAMYFCASRSSPTGSPLHFGNGTRLTVT.

This chain uses TRBV19 with TRBJ1-5; the D gene is possibly TRBD1 (6 bases). The CDR3 runs 14 residues. Germline V gene data show CDR1 as LNHDA and CDR2 as SQIVND (reference sequence). The ends were cut back, 7 bases at V and 4 bases at J, with 14 bases in the middle. CDR3 residues: CASMGDISNQPQHF. Here the CDR3 DNA reads TGTGCCAGTATGGGGGACATCTCAAATCAGCCCCAGCATTTT. Looking up the rest from reference TRBV19 and TRBJ1-5 gives the full variable domain: DGGITQSPKYLFRKEGQNVTLSCEQNLNHDAMYWYRQDPGQGLRLIYYSQIVNDFQKGDIAEGYSVSREKKESFPLTVTSAQKNPTAFYLCASMGDISNQPQHFGDGTRLSIL.

The chain uses TRBV7-9 and TRBJ2-1; D is possibly TRBD2 (6 bases). The length of the CDR3 is 13 residues. Trimming removed 5 bases at V and 8 bases at J, with 13 bases between. The V gene's germline CDR1 is SEHNR and CDR2 FQNEAQ (reference sequence). The CDR3 is CASSLWGEDEQFF. For the CDR3, the DNA is TGTGCCAGCAGCCTGTGGGGGGAGGATGAGCAGTTCTTC.

This chain links TRBV5-1 with TRBJ2-2, with D perhaps matching TRBD1 (5 bases). V was cut by 0 bases and J by 11 bases, with 11 bases left in between. In germline, CDR1 is SGHRS, CDR2 YFSETQ. There are 13 residues in the CDR3. CDR3 region: CASSLEGVGELFF. CDR3 DNA sequence: TGCGCCAGCAGCTTGGAAGGGGTCGGAGAGCTGTTTTTT.

The chain is built from TRBV11-2 and TRBJ1-2, with 8 bases lining up with TRBD1. The CDR3 has 15 amino acids. V lost 4 bases to trimming and J lost 5 bases; unmatched junction nucleotides: 9. CDR1 and CDR2 from the germline V gene are SGHAT and FQNNGV. The CDR3: CASSSVDRALYGYTF. CDR3 nucleotide sequence: TGTGCCAGCAGCTCTGTGGACAGGGCTCTGTATGGCTACACCTTC.

The V and J genes are TRBV6-1 and TRBJ2-5, with D possibly matching TRBD1 (5 bases). With 1 base removed from V and 11 bases from J, the gap between germline ends came to 17 bases. The CDR3 length is 14 residues. CDR1 is MNHNS and CDR2 is SASEGT in the germline V gene. This CDR3 is CASSEVSGSRAQYF. The CDR3 nucleotides are TGTGCCAGCAGTGAAGTATCAGGGTCAAGGGCTCAGTACTTC.

CDR3 sequence reads: CASSLGGVEQFF. The CDR3 nucleotides are TGTGCCAGCTCCCTTGGGGGGGTTGAGCAGTTCTTC. This chain uses TRBV25-1 with TRBJ2-1; the match to TRBD2 covers 7 bases. The CDR3 spans 12 residues. The V gene's germline CDR1 is MGHDK and CDR2 SYGVNS. The ends lost 8 bases at V and 9 bases at J; junction bases unmatched: 7.

The chain employs TRBV11-2 and TRBJ1-6; D call uncertain. CDR1 is SGHAT and CDR2 is FQNNGV in the germline V gene. This CDR3 contains 13 residues. V lost 0 bases and J lost 9, with 6 bases in between. The CDR3 protein is CASSLDSGSPLHF. DNA of the CDR3: TGTGCCAGCAGCTTAGACTCGGGTTCACCCCTCCACTTT.

This chain joins TRBV27 and TRBJ2-7; the match to TRBD1 covers 8 bases. V lost 4 bases, J lost 7 bases, and 15 bases stayed unmatched. There are 16 residues in the CDR3. CDR1 and CDR2 (germline): MNHEY, SMNVEV (reference sequence). CDR3 protein: CASSSRDQGANREQYF. The DNA of the CDR3 is TGTGCCAGCAGTTCGAGGGATCAGGGGGCCAATCGGGAGCAGTACTTC.

The chain employs TRBV4-1 and TRBJ1-3, with D possibly being TRBD1 (5 bases). CDR3 length: 15 amino acids. Trimming pared 4 bases from V and 0 bases from J, leaving 10 bases between. Per the germline V gene, CDR1 is MGHRA and CDR2 is YSYEKL. The CDR3 region has the DNA TGCGCCAGCAGCCCGCTGGGGCTCTCTGGAAACACCATATATTTT. As protein: CASSPLGLSGNTIYF.

CDR3 nucleotide sequence: TGTGCCAGCAGTGAACCCGGACAGGGAAATAACTATGGCTACACCTTC. Translated: CASSEPGQGNNYGYTF. V and J are TRBV2 and TRBJ1-2; 8 bases map to TRBD1. Germline V CDR1 and CDR2: SNHLY, FYNNEI. The CDR3 totals 16 residues. The trim removed 2 bases at V and 1 base at J, leaving 6 bases unmatched.

The chain is built from TRBV5-5 and TRBJ1-1; D unclear. Trimming pared 4 bases from V and 2 bases from J, leaving 9 bases between. Germline CDR1 and CDR2: SGHKS and YYEKEE (reference sequence). The length of the CDR3 is 13 residues. CDR3 in amino acids: CASSATDNTEAFF. The CDR3 nucleotides are TGTGCCAGCAGCGCAACAGACAACACTGAAGCTTTCTTT.